The TCR beta chain under discussion was sequenced for a study of CD8 T cells in ankylosing spondylitis. Trimming took 4 bases from V and 3 from J, leaving 21 bases between them. CDR1 and CDR2 from the germline V gene are SGHDN and FVKESK. CDR3 size: 17 residues. One entry per CDR3 protein results from TCRdb running MiXCR on the 5' RACE reads. The table includes some 120,000 distinct CDR3 sequences, over 6% detected once. The TCR originated in a male donor with ankylosing spondylitis or in good health (not recorded which). Sequenced: blood, either unsorted or a sorted T cell fraction (not recorded which). The rearrangement links TRBV14 to TRBJ1-1, with a possible D match to TRBD1 (6 bases). The CDR3 nucleotides read TGTGCCAGCAGCCTCCCTCTCGGGGGGGGGCGGGACACTGAAGCTTTCTTT. Translating it yields CASSLPLGGGRDTEAFF.